The present entry profiles one TCR beta chain with its context. This sample was taken from a study of blood T cell repertoires in COVID-19. The overall study: COVID-19 samples from acute and convalescent phases originated in the United States, Italy and Spain. In each case, the material was cDNA or gDNA derived from T cells, B-cell-depleted T cells, or PBMCs.

V lost 0 bases, J lost 6 bases, and 12 bases lay in between. In germline, CDR1 is LGHDT, CDR2 YNNKEL (reference sequence). The CDR3 loop spans 15 amino acids. In Seattle, patients joined the study during active infection and were tracked longitudinally. As handled by the study authors: Researchers report that nucleated cell counts were estimated from reference gene primer amplification. Here immunoSEQ multiplex PCR was the method, and the copy in TCRdb shows in-frame clones only, minus some. V, J and clone size reflect that table, while D and trimming were determined from the DNA. The table lists a few hundred thousand clones, about nine tenths of them singletons.

Sequencing was done on a sample of peripheral blood. The chain couples TRBV3-1 (or the pseudogene TRBV3-2) to TRBJ2-1; D remains unclear. The receptor's source is a woman between 50 and 59 years old with COVID-19, enrolled during active disease. As DNA, the CDR3 is TGTGCCAGCAGCCAAGACTCTCTCCAGGTCAATGAGCAGTTCTTC. This gives the protein CASSQDSLQVNEQFF.